These T cell receptor beta chains were read from a single sample in a study of T cells in Graves' hyperthyroidism and ophthalmopathy. MiXCR, applied by TCRdb to the multiplex PCR reads, yields one record per CDR3 protein. The data contain about 290,000 distinct CDR3 sequences, 13% of them singletons. Sequenced sample: blood. Source of these receptors: a woman in her twenties or thirties with Graves' hyperthyroidism that later progressed to Graves' ophthalmopathy. Both conserved end residues are part of each CDR3. Each record gives: clone size, V gene, D gene, J gene, CDR3 protein, CDR3 DNA. D genes are given only for firm matches. Clone size is not always given. Where it is, it says once, few, many or a class for expanded clones.

NA	TRBV7-9	NA	TRBJ2-2	CASSLTSPSSGTGELFF	TGTGCCAGCAGCTTAACATCACCCTCCAGTGGCACCGGGGAGCTGTTTTTT
NA	TRBV6-1	NA	TRBJ2-7	CASSEVRVGEAYEQYF	TGTGCCAGCAGTGAAGTGAGGGTGGGGGAGGCCTACGAGCAGTACTTC
many	TRBV7-9	TRBD1	TRBJ1-2	CASSSSGGDGYTF	TGTGCCAGCAGCTCGTCAGGGGGGGATGGCTACACCTTC
many	TRBV28	TRBD2	TRBJ2-1	CASSLGLAGGHEQFF	TGTGCCAGCAGTTTGGGGCTAGCGGGAGGCCATGAGCAGTTCTTC
NA	TRBV5-4	NA	TRBJ2-2	CASSPVDDTGELFF	TGTGCCAGCAGCCCTGTCGATGACACCGGGGAGCTGTTTTTT
many	TRBV18	TRBD1	TRBJ2-1	CASSREDRGWYNEQFF	TGTGCCAGCTCACGGGAAGACAGGGGATGGTACAATGAGCAGTTCTTC
NA	TRBV10-3	TRBD1	TRBJ2-6	CASAGTGASGANVLTF	TGTGCCTCGGCTGGGACAGGAGCGTCTGGGGCCAACGTCCTGACTTTC
NA	TRBV6-1	NA	TRBJ1-1	CASTEGLEAFF	TGTGCCAGCACCGAGGGGCTTGAAGCTTTCTTT
NA	TRBV9	TRBD1	TRBJ1-2	CASSVVGTGLEGYTF	TGTGCCAGCAGCGTAGTTGGGACAGGGCTTGAGGGCTACACCTTC
NA	TRBV4-3	NA	TRBJ2-7	CASSQDRLRSFSYEQYF	TGCGCCAGCAGCCAAGATAGATTACGGTCCTTCTCCTACGAGCAGTACTTC
many	TRBV5-6	NA	TRBJ2-4	CASSLPPARSQNIQYF	TGTGCCAGCAGCTTACCCCCCGCTCGGTCACAAAACATTCAGTACTTC
NA	TRBV15	NA	TRBJ2-2	CATSRAGTTNTGELFF	TGTGCCACCAGCAGGGCCGGGACGACTAACACCGGGGAGCTGTTTTTT
few	TRBV7-8	TRBD2	TRBJ2-3	CASSLAYVTSGFTDTQYF	TGTGCCAGCAGCTTAGCGTACGTCACTAGCGGCTTCACAGATACGCAGTATTTT
many	TRBV7-2	TRBD2	TRBJ2-3	CASSSKAASGPYTDTQYF	TGTGCCAGCAGCTCCAAAGCGGCTAGCGGCCCCTACACAGATACGCAGTATTTT
many	TRBV3-1	TRBD2	TRBJ2-7	CAKGRGEQYF	TGTGCCAAGGGGAGGGGAGAGCAGTACTTC
few	TRBV4-3	TRBD2	TRBJ2-1	CASSQDLRLADNNEQFF	TGCGCCAGCAGCCAAGATCTCCGACTAGCGGATAACAATGAGCAGTTCTTC
many	TRBV11-2	NA	TRBJ2-1	CASSSPRRDGNEQFF	TGTGCCAGCAGCTCGCCCCGCCGGGACGGCAATGAGCAGTTCTTC
many	TRBV18	TRBD2	TRBJ2-7	CASSPSGSGRAHEQYF	TGTGCCAGCTCACCATCCGGCAGCGGGAGGGCCCACGAGCAGTACTTC
many	TRBV2	NA	TRBJ1-2	CASREEQGNYGYTF	TGTGCCAGCCGGGAAGAGCAGGGAAACTATGGCTACACCTTC
many	TRBV28	NA	TRBJ1-5	CASRDPTGSVNQPQHF	TGTGCCAGCAGGGACCCGACAGGCTCAGTCAATCAGCCCCAGCATTTT
many	TRBV5-6	NA	TRBJ2-7	CASRGGGWTEFYEQYF	TGTGCCAGCAGAGGGGGGGGATGGACCGAATTCTACGAGCAGTACTTC
many	TRBV3-1	TRBD2	TRBJ2-1	CASSQVLAGEMNEQFF	TGTGCCAGCAGCCAAGTACTAGCGGGAGAGATGAATGAGCAGTTCTTC
NA	TRBV6-1	TRBD2	TRBJ2-7	CASRTLAGGDYEQYF	TGTGCCAGCAGAACGTTAGCGGGTGGAGACTACGAGCAGTACTTC
few	TRBV19	NA	TRBJ2-7	CATGGGTDSYEQYF	TGTGCCACCGGGGGTGGGACAGACTCCTACGAGCAGTACTTC
many	TRBV18	NA	TRBJ1-1	CASSPPIARNTEAFF	TGTGCCAGCTCACCCCCAATCGCAAGGAACACTGAAGCTTTCTTT
NA	TRBV6-1	TRBD2	TRBJ2-2	CASAAGGITGELFF	TGTGCCTCCGCGGCGGGAGGAATCACCGGGGAGCTGTTTTTT
few	TRBV29-1	NA	TRBJ2-1	CSVGVDILEQFF	TGCAGCGTTGGAGTTGATATTCTTGAGCAGTTCTTC
NA	TRBV7-9	TRBD2	TRBJ2-3	CASSPPPLAVFQYF	TGTGCCAGCAGCCCACCGCCCCTAGCGGTCTTCCAGTATTTT
many	TRBV7-2	TRBD1	TRBJ2-4	CASSKDRGLNIQYF	TGTGCCAGCAGCAAGGACAGGGGGCTGAACATTCAGTACTTC
NA	TRBV20-1	TRBD2	TRBJ2-2	CSAPSGRVPGELFF	TGCAGTGCTCCTAGCGGGAGAGTCCCCGGGGAGCTGTTTTTT
few	TRBV20-1	TRBD2	TRBJ2-2	CSARDLLAGGPTGELFF	TGCAGTGCTAGAGACCTACTAGCGGGGGGTCCCACCGGGGAGCTGTTTTTT
many	TRBV25-1	TRBD1	TRBJ1-5	CASSECLKGAEQPQHF	TGTGCCAGCAGTGAATGCCTCAAGGGGGCTGAACAGCCCCAGCATTTT
many	TRBV28	NA	TRBJ2-3	CASSFGDSTDTQYF	TGTGCCAGCAGTTTTGGCGATAGCACAGATACGCAGTATTTT
NA	TRBV11-2	TRBD1	TRBJ1-5	CASSLGQGDYQPQHF	TGTGCCAGCAGCTTAGGGCAGGGGGATTATCAGCCCCAGCATTTT
many	TRBV7-8	NA	TRBJ1-3	CASSLAYRSSGNTIYF	TGTGCCAGCAGCTTAGCCTATCGGAGCTCTGGAAACACCATATATTTT
NA	TRBV30	TRBD1	TRBJ2-7	CAWSRDSQGYEQYF	TGTGCCTGGAGCCGGGACAGCCAAGGGTACGAGCAGTACTTC
many	TRBV29-1	NA	TRBJ2-1	CSVVFQDNEQFF	TGCAGCGTTGTTTTTCAGGACAATGAGCAGTTCTTC
NA	TRBV9	NA	TRBJ2-7	CASSVGWTGPYEQYF	TGTGCCAGCAGCGTAGGCTGGACGGGACCCTACGAGCAGTACTTC
many	TRBV7-6	TRBD2	TRBJ2-1	CASSWGGDNEQFF	TGTGCCAGCAGCTGGGGGGGAGACAATGAGCAGTTCTTC
NA	TRBV20-1	TRBD2	TRBJ2-7	CSALAGGTSYEQYF	TGCAGTGCCCTAGCGGGAGGAACCTCCTACGAGCAGTACTTC
NA	TRBV6-6	NA	TRBJ1-4	CASSYFSGSEKLFF	TGTGCCAGCAGTTACTTTTCGGGGAGTGAAAAACTGTTTTTT
many	TRBV27	NA	TRBJ1-1	CASSTPQGGNTEAFF	TGTGCCAGCAGTACTCCACAGGGAGGGAACACTGAAGCTTTCTTT
NA	TRBV6-2/TRBV6-3	TRBD2	TRBJ2-2	CASSGLAAFTNTGELSF	TGTGCCAGCTCTGGACTAGCGGCCTTTACGAACACCGGGGAGCTGTCTTTT
many	TRBV28	NA	TRBJ2-3	CASSLPRSLTDTQYF	TGTGCCAGCAGTCTCCCGAGAAGCCTCACAGATACGCAGTATTTT